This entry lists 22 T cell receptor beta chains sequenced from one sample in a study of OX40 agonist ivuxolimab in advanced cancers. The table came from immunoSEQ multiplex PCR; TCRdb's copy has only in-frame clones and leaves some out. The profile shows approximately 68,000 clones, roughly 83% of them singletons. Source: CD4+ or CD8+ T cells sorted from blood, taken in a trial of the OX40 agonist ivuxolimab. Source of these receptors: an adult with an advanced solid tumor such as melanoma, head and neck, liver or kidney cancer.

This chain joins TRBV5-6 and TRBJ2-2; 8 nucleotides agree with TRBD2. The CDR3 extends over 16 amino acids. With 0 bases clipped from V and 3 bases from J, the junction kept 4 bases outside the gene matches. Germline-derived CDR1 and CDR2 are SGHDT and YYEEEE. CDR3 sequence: CASSLAVAGYTGELFF. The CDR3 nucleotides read TGTGCCAGCAGCTTGGCCGTAGCGGGATACACCGGGGAGCTGTTTTTT. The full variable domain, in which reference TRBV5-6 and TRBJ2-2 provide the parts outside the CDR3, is DAGVTQSPTHLIKTRGQQVTLRCSPKSGHDTVSWYQQALGQGPQFIFQYYEEEERQRGNFPDRFSGHQFPNYSSELNVNALLLGDSALYLCASSLAVAGYTGELFFGEGSRLTVL.

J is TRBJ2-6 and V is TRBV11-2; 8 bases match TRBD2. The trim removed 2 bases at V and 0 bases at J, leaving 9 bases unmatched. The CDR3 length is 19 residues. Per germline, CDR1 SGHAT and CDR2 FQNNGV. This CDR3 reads CASSLIPPGGGSGANVLTF. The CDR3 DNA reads TGTGCCAGCAGCTTAATCCCCCCGGGAGGGGGCTCTGGGGCCAACGTCCTGACTTTC.

The CDR3 sequence: CATSGGAGRKAFF. CDR3 nucleotides: TGTGCCACCAGCGGGGGGGCAGGGAGAAAAGCTTTCTTT. V gene TRBV15 combines with J gene TRBJ1-1, with a possible D match to TRBD1 (6 bases). Trimming pared 5 bases from V and 9 bases from J, leaving 16 bases between. Per the germline V gene, CDR1 is LNHNV and CDR2 is YYDKDF (reference sequence). The CDR3 spans 13 residues.

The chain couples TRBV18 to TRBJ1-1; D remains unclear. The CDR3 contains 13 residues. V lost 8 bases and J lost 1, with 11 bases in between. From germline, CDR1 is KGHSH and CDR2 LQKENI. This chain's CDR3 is CASKLEPNTEAFF. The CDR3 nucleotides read TGTGCCAGCAAGTTAGAGCCGAACACTGAAGCTTTCTTT.

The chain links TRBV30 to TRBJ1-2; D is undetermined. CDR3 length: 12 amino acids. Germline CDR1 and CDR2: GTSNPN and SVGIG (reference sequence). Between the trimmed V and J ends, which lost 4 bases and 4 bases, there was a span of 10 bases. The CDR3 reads CAWTVGSYGYTF. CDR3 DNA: TGTGCCTGGACGGTCGGGAGCTATGGCTACACCTTC.

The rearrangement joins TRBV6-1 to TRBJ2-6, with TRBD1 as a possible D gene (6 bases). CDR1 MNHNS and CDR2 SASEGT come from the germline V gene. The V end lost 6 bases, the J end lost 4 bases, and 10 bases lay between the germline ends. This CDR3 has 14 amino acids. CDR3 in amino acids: CASSGQLGANVLTF. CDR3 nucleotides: TGTGCCAGCAGCGGACAGTTGGGGGCCAACGTCCTGACTTTC.

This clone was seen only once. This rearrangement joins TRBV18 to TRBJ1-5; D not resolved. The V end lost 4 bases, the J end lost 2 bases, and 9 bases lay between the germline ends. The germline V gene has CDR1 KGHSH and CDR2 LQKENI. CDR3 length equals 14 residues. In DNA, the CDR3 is TGTGCCAGCTCACAACAGAATGGCAATCAGCCCCAGCATTTT. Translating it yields CASSQQNGNQPQHF.

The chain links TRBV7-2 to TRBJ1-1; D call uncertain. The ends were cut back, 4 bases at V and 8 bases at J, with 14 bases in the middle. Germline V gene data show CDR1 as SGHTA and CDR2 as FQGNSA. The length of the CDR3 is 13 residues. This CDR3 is CASSYIPTAEAFF. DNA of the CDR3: TGTGCCAGCAGCTACATCCCCACGGCGGAAGCTTTCTTT.

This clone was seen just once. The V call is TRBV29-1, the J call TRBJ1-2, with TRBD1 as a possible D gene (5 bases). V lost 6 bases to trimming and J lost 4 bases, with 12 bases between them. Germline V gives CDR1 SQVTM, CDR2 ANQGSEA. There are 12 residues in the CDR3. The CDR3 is CSVTPGVYGYTF. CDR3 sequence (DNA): TGCAGCGTGACCCCGGGGGTCTATGGCTACACCTTC.

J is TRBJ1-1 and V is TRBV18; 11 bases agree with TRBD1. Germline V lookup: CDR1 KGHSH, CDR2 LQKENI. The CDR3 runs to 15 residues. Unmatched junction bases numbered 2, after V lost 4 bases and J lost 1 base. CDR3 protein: CASSRDRGSNTEAFF. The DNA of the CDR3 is TGTGCCAGCTCACGGGACAGGGGGTCGAACACTGAAGCTTTCTTT.

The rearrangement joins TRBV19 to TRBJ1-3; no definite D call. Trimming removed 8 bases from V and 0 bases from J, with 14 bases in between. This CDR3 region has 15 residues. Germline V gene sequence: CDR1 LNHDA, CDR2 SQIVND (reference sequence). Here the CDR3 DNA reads TGTGCCAGTTCAACAAAGCGGGGCTCTGGAAACACCATATATTTT. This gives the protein CASSTKRGSGNTIYF.

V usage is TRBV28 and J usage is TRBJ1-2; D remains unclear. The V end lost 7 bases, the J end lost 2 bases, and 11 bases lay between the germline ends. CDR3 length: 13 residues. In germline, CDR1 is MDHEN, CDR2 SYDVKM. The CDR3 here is CASTVGGNYGYTF. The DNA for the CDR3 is TGTGCCAGCACCGTGGGAGGAAACTATGGCTACACCTTC.

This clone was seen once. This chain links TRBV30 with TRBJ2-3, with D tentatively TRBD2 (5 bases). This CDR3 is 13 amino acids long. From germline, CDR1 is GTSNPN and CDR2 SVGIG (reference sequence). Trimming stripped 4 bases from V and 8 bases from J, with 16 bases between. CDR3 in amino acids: CAWTRRSGGTQYF. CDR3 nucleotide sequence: TGTGCCTGGACGAGGCGGAGTGGAGGTACGCAGTATTTT.

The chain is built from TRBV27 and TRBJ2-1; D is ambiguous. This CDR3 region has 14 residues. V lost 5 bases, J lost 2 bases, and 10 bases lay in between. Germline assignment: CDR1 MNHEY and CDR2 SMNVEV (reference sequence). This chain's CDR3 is CASSLKYPYNEQFF. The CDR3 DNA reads TGTGCCAGCAGTCTAAAATACCCCTACAATGAGCAGTTCTTC.

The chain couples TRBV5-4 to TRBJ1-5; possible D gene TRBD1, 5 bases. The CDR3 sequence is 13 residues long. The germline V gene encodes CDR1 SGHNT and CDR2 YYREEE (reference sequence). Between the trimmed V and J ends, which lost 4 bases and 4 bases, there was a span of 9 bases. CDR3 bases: TGTGCCAGCAGCGGGGGGGGAAATCAGCCCCAGCATTTT. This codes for CASSGGGNQPQHF.

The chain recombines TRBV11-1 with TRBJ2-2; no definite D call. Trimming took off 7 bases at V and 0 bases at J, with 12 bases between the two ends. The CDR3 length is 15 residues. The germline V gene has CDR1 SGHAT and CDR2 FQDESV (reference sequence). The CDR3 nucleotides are TGTGCCAGCAAGGGCTGGGAATCGAACACCGGGGAGCTGTTTTTT. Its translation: CASKGWESNTGELFF.

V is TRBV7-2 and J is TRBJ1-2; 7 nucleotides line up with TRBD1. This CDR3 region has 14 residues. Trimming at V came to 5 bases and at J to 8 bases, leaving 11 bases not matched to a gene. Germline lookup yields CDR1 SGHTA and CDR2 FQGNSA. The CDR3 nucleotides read TGTGCCAGCAGCCCCCCAAGGGGGCCGAGAGGCTACACCTTC. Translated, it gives CASSPPRGPRGYTF.

The CDR3 coding sequence is TGTGCCAGCAGTTTATCGACCGGGAGGGATACGCAGTATTTT. Translation: CASSLSTGRDTQYF. The rearrangement joins TRBV27 to TRBJ2-3; 7 positions match TRBD2. Trimming took 0 bases from V and 6 from J; bases not matched to a gene: 3. In germline, CDR1 is MNHEY, CDR2 SMNVEV (reference sequence). The CDR3 is 14 residues long.

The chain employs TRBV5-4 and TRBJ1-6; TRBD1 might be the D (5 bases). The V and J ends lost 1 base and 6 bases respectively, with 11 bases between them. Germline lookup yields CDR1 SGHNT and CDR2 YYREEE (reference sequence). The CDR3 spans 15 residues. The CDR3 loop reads CASSLRGAANSPLHF. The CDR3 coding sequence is TGTGCCAGCAGCTTGAGAGGGGCGGCTAATTCACCCCTCCACTTT.

The CDR3 nucleotides are TGTGCCAGCAGTTTCGACAGTTATAGCAATCAGCCCCAGCATTTT. It codes for CASSFDSYSNQPQHF. The rearrangement uses TRBV27 and TRBJ1-5; perhaps TRBD1 as D (5 bases). From germline, CDR1 is MNHEY and CDR2 SMNVEV (reference sequence). This CDR3 has 15 amino acids. The V gene lost 3 bases and the J gene lost 0 bases, with 9 bases spanning the gap.

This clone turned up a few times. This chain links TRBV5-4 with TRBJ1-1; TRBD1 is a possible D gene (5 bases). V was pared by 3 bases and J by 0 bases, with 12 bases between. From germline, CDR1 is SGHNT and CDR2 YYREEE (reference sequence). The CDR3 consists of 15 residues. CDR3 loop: CASSYVDRLNTEAFF. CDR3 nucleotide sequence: TGTGCCAGCAGCTACGTCGACAGACTGAACACTGAAGCTTTCTTT.

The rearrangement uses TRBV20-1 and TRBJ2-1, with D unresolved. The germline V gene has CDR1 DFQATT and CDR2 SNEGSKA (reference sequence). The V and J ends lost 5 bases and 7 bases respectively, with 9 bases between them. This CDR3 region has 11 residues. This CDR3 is CSASHWNEQFF. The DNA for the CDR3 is TGCAGTGCTTCCCACTGGAATGAGCAGTTCTTC.